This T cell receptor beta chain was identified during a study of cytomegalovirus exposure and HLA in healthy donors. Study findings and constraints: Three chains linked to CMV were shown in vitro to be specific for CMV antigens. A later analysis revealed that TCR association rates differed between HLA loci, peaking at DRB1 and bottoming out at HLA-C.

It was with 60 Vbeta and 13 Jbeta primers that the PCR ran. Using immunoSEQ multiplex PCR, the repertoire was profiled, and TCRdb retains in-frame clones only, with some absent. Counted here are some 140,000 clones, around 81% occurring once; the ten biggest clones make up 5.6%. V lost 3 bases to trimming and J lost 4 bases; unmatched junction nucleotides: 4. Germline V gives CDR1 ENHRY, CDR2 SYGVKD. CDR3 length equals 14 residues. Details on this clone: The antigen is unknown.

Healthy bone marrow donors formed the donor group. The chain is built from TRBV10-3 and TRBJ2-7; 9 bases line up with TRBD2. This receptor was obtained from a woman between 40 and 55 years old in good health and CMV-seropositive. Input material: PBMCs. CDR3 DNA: TGTGCCATCAGTGACACTAGCGGGCCATACGAGCAGTACTTC. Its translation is CAISDTSGPYEQYF.